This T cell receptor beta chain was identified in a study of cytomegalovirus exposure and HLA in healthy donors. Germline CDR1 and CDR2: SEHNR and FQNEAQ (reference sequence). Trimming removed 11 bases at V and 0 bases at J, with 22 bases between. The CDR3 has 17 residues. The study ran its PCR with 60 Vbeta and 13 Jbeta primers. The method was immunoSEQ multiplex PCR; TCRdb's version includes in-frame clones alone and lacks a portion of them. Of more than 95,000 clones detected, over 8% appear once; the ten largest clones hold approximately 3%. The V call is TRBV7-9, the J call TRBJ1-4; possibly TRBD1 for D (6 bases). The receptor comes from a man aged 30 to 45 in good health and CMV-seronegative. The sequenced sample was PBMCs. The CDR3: CAVPWGHQQTTNEKLFF. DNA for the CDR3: TGTGCCGTGCCTTGGGGACACCAACAAACAACTAATGAAAAACTGTTTTTT.